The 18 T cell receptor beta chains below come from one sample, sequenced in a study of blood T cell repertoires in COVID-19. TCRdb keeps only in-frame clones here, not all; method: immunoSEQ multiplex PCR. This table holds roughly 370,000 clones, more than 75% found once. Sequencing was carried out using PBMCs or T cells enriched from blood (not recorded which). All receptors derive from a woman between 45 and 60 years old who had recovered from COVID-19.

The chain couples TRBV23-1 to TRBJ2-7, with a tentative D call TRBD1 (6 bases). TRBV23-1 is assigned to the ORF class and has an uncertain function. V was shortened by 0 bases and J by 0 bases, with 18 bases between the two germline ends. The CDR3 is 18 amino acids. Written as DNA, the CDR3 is TGCGCCAGCAGTCAATCGGCAAGGGGGAACGACTACTCCTACGAGCAGTACTTC. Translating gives CASSQSARGNDYSYEQYF.

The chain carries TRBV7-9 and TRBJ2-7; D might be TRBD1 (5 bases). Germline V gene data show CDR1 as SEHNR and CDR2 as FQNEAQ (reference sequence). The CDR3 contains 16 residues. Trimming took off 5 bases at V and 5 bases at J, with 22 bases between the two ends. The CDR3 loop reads CASSGSLDLTEDEQYF. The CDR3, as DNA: TGTGCCAGCAGCGGTTCGCTTGACTTGACAGAAGACGAGCAGTACTTC.

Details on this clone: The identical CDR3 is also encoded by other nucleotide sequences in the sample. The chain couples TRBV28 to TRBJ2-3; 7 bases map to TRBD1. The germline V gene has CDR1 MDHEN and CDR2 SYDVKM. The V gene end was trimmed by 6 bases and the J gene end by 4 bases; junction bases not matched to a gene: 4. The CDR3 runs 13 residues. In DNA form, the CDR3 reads TGTGCCAGCAGCCTAGGGGGCCCAGATACGCAGTATTTT. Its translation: CASSLGGPDTQYF.

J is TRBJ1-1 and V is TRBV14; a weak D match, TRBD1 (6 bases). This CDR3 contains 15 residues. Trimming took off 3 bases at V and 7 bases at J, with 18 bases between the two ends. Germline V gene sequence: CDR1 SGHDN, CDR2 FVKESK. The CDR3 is CASSQAFGTYGEAFF. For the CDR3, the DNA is TGTGCCAGCAGCCAGGCCTTCGGGACATATGGTGAAGCTTTCTTT.

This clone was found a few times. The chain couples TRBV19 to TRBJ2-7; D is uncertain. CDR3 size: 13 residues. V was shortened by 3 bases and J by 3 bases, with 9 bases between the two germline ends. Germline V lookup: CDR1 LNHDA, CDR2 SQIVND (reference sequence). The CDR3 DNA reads TGTGCCAGTAGTATGGGCAGAAACTACGAGCAGTACTTC. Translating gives CASSMGRNYEQYF.

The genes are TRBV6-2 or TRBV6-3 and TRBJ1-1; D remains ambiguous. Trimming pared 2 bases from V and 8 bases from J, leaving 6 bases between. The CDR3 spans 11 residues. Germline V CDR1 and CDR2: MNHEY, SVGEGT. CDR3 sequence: CASSYSSEAFF. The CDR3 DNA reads TGTGCCAGCAGTTACAGCTCCGAAGCTTTCTTT.

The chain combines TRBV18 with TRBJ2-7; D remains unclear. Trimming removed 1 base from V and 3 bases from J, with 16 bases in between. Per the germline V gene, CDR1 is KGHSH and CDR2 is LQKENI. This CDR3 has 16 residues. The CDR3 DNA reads TGTGCCAGCTCACCACGGATCGCAGGCCCTTACTACGAGCAGTACTTC. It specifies CASSPRIAGPYYEQYF.

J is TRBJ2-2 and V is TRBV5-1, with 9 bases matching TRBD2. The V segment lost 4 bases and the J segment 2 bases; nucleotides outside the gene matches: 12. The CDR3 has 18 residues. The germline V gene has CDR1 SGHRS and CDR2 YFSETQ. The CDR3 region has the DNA TGCGCCAGCAGCCCCCGTACTAGCGGGCGACCAAACACCGGGGAGCTGTTTTTT. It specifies CASSPRTSGRPNTGELFF. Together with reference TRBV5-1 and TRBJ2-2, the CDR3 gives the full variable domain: KAGVTQTPRYLIKTRGQQVTLSCSPISGHRSVSWYQQTPGQGLQFLFEYFSETQRNKGNFPGRFSGRQFSNSRSEMNVSTLELGDSALYLCASSPRTSGRPNTGELFFGEGSRLTVL.

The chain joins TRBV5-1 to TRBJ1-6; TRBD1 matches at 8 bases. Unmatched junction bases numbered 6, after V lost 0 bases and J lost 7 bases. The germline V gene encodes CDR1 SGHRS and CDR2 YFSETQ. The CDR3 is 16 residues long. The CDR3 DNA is TGCGCCAGCAGCTTGGACAGGGGGGGCTTGAATTCACCCCTCCACTTT. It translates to CASSLDRGGLNSPLHF.

CDR3 loop: CASSLVGQDNEQFF. In DNA, the CDR3 is TGTGCCAGCAGCTTAGTTGGACAGGACAATGAGCAGTTCTTC. This chain connects TRBV7-8 to TRBJ2-1, with 7 bases that match TRBD1. V gave up 1 base and J gave up 5 bases; unmatched junction bases: 2. The CDR3 is 14 residues long. CDR1 SGHVS and CDR2 FQNEAQ come from the germline V gene.

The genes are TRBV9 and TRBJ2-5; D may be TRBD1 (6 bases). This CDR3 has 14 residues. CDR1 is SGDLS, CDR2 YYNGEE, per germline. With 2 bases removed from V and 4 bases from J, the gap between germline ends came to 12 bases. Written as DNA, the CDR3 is TGTGCCAGCAGCGTGGGGGTACAGGGAGAGACCCAGTACTTC. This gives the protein CASSVGVQGETQYF.

The CDR3 nucleotides are TGCGCCAGCAGCCAAGGATCCAGGGCTGAAGCTTTCTTT. This codes for CASSQGSRAEAFF. This chain links TRBV4-3 with TRBJ1-1, with D possibly matching TRBD1 (5 bases). Trimming took off 1 base at V and 6 bases at J, with 9 bases between the two ends. The CDR3 consists of 13 residues. CDR1 is LGHNA, CDR2 YSLEER, per germline.

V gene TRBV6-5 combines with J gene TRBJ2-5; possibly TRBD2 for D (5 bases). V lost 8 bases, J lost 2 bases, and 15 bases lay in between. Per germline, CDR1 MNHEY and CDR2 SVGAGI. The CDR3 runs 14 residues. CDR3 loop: CASPRGRGQETQYF. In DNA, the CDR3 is TGTGCCAGCCCTCGAGGCCGGGGACAAGAGACCCAGTACTTC.

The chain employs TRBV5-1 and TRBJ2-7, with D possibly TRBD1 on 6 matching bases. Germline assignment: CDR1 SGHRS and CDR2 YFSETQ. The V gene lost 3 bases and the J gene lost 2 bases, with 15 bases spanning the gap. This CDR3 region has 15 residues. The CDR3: CASSSFSGQAYEQYF. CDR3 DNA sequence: TGCGCCAGCAGCTCCTTTTCGGGACAAGCCTACGAGCAGTACTTC.

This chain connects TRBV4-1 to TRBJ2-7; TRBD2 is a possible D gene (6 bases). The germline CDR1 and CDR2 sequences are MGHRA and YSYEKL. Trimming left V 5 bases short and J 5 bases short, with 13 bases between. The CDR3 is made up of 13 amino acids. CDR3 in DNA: TGCGCCAGCAGCGAAACGGGGGTCGACGAGCAGTACTTC. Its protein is CASSETGVDEQYF.

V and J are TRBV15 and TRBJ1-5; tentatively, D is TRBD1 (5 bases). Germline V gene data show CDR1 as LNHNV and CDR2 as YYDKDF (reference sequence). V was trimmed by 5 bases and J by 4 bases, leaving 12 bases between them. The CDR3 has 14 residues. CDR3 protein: CATSVGRGNQPQHF. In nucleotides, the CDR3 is TGTGCCACCAGCGTGGGGCGCGGAAATCAGCCCCAGCATTTT.

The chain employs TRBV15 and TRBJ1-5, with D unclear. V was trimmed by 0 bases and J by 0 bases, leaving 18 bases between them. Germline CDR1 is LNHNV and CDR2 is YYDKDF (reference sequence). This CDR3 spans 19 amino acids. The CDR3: CATSRDIDTALYSNQPQHF. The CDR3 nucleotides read TGTGCCACCAGCAGAGATATCGACACTGCACTCTATAGCAATCAGCCCCAGCATTTT.

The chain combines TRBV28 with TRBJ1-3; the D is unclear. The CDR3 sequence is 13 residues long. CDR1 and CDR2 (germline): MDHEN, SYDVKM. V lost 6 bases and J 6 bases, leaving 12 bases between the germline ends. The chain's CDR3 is CASSPGRANTIYF. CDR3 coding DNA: TGTGCCAGCAGCCCAGGTCGCGCAAACACCATATATTTT.